This record looks at one T cell receptor beta chain sequence and its context. Which antigen it targets is not known. No per-base quality is available; no much larger clone lies one base away. The entry originates in a study of blood T cell repertoires in COVID-19 (dated by TCRdb to about 2020). Turning to the overall study: The collaborator samples originated in the United States, Italy and Spain and spanned the acute and convalescent phases of COVID-19. The repertoires were released in a freely available public database intended as a resource for research on the immune response to SARS-CoV-2. Samples came from the ongoing ImmuneRACE study (first 160 participants) plus 1,254 subjects from 6 global collaborators. Subjects who had been exposed to COVID-19, were actively infected with it, or had recovered from it provided the deeply sampled blood TCRbeta repertoires that made up the dataset. Where available, HLA class I and class II types were obtained from metadata supplied by the sample provider rather than from assay-based typing. Sample metadata almost always included a de-identified subject ID, COVID-19 status, age in years and sex. The material from the prospective study consisted of cDNA or gDNA derived from T cells, B-cell-depleted T cells, or PBMCs.

General findings and caveats noted by the study authors: How much clinical and demographic metadata was included differed by source and by participant, and the metadata was provided uncurated.

Whole blood was collected in K2EDTA tubes by collaborating institutions according to the institutions' own protocols. For TCRbeta analysis, collaborators shipped samples as frozen whole blood, isolated PBMCs, or DNA extracted from either of those sample types. V loses 5 bases at its end and J loses 6 bases; junction bases beyond the gene matches: 6. The germline V gene sets CDR1 to SGHAT and CDR2 to FQNNGV. The CDR3 contains 15 residues, cysteine and phenylalanine counted. The only DNA kept is the CDR3, 45 bases in frame from the first base. The immunoSEQ Assay, a bias-controlled multiplex PCR, was used to amplify TCRbeta CDR3 regions from genomic DNA. Under the source paper's analysis protocol: The number of nucleated cells in each sample was estimated from the amplification of reference gene primers within the assay. To quantify the absolute abundance of each unique TCRbeta CDR3 rearrangement, sequence reads were collapsed and filtered. For each sample, productive Simpson clonality was calculated as the square root of Simpson's diversity index across productive rearrangements. The immuneACCESS repertoire file appears here via TCRdb, limited to in-frame rearrangements. These files lack a portion of the clones; in checked studies, under half of the deficit traces to unresolved V genes, and the cause of the others is not known. V, J and clone size were drawn from that table, and D and trimming were deduced from the DNA. Across this sample there are over 250,000 clones, with over 65% seen only once. About 3% of the sample goes to the ten largest clones.

Recombination joined TRBV11-2 with TRBJ2-1, and TRBD2 matches 11 of the central bases. The TCR sequence derives from a woman of 80 years or more with acute or convalescent COVID-19. Input material: peripheral blood. The DNA reads as follows: TGTGCCAGCAGCGCGGGGCTAGCGGGAGGCAATGAGCAGTTCTTC. Its product reads: CASSAGLAGGNEQFF.